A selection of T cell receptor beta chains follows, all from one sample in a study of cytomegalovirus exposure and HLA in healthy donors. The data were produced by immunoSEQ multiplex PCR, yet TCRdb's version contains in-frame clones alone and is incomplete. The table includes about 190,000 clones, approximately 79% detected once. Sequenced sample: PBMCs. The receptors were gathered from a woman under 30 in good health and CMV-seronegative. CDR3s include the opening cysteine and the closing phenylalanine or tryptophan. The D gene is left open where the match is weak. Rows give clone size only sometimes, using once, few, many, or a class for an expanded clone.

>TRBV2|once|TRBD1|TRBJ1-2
TGTGCCAGCAGTGATGAGGGGGCGAATGGCTACACCTTC
CASSDEGANGYTF
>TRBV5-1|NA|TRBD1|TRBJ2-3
TGCGCCACCTCAGAGACAGGGCCCGCCACAGATACGCAGTATTTT
CATSETGPATDTQYF
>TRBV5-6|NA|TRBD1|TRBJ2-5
TGTGCCAGCAGCCCGAAGGACAGGGTGGAGACCCAGTACTTC
CASSPKDRVETQYF
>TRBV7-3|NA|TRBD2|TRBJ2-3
TGTGCCAGCAGCTTATACCCCCCGGGGGGGCCAATAGCGGATACGCAGTATTTT
CASSLYPPGGPIADTQYF
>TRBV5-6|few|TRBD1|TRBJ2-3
TGTGCCAGCAGCAGAACAGGGGATAGCACAGATACGCAGTATTTT
CASSRTGDSTDTQYF
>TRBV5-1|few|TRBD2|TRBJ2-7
TGCGCCAGCAGCTCGGGGGGCGAGCAGTACTTC
CASSSGGEQYF
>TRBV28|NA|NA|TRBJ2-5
TGTGCCAGCAGTGGGGGCCTCCCGAGGACCCAGTACTTC
CASSGGLPRTQYF
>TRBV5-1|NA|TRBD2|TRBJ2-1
TGCGCCAGCAGCCCTCGACTAGCGGGGGGCTACAATGAGCAGTTCTTC
CASSPRLAGGYNEQFF
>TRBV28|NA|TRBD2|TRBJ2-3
TGTGCCAGCAGTTTCTCGTTTGTATTGCGGGAGGGCCAGACAGCGGGTACGCAGTATTTT
CASSFSFVLREGQTAGTQYF
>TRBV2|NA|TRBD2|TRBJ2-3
TGTGCCAGCAGTTCTAACGGGGGGGCCAGCACAGATACGCAGTATTTT
CASSSNGGASTDTQYF
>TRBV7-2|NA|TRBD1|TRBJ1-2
TGTGCCAGCAGCTTGGCGCCCGGGACAGGAAGCTATGGCTACACCTTC
CASSLAPGTGSYGYTF
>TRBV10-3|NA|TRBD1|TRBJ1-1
TGTGCCATCAGCCGGGACAGGGATACTGAAGCTTTCTTT
CAISRDRDTEAFF
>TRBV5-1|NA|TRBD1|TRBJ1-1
TGCGCCAGCAGCTTGGGGTCGACAGGGGAGAACACTGAAGCTTTCTTT
CASSLGSTGENTEAFF
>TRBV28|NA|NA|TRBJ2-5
TGTGCCAGCAGTTTGTCGCAGGCTTTAAACCAAGAGACCCAGTACTTC
CASSLSQALNQETQYF
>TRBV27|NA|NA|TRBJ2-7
TGTGCCAGCAGTCTTAACAGGGCCACCGAGCAGTACTTC
CASSLNRATEQYF
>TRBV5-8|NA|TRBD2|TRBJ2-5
TGTGCCAGCAGCTTGGCCTTATGGCGGGGGGCCATCCAAGAGACCCAGTACTTC
CASSLALWRGAIQETQYF
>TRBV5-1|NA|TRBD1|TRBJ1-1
TGCGCCAGCAGCCTGCAGGGGGGTGAGTCTGAAGCTTTCTTT
CASSLQGGESEAFF
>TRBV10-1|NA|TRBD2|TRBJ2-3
TGCGCCAGCAGACCTAGCGGCTCTATGGATACGCAGTATTTT
CASRPSGSMDTQYF
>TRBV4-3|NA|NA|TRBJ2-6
TGCGCCAGCAGCCAAGATGACAGTTCCGGGGCCAACGTCCTGACTTTC
CASSQDDSSGANVLTF
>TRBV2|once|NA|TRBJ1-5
TGTGCCAGCAGTTTTGGACAGTCCAATCAGCCCCAGCATTTT
CASSFGQSNQPQHF